These 18 T cell receptor beta chains originate from one sample sequenced in a study of T cells expressing NK-cell markers (dated by TCRdb to between 2020 and 2021). The protocol used for the library was 5' RACE. Sequencing used an Illumina HiSeq 2000. Each CDR3 protein sequence appears as one entry after TCRdb reprocessed the reads, and no DNA is included. The data table for this sample lists about 110,000 distinct CDR3 sequences. About 18% of the sample belongs to the ten largest clones. The sample comprised blood T cells: a sorted CD56 or NKG2C T cell subset, CD4+ or CD8+ T cells, or bulk PBMC T cells (not recorded which). These TCRs come from a woman between 18 and 70 years old in good health.

The V call is TRBV29-1, the J call TRBJ2-1; TCRdb selects TRBD2, and the lack of DNA leaves this call unchecked. The V gene's germline CDR1 is SQVTM and CDR2 ANQGSEA. CDR3 size: 14 residues. The CDR3 region is CSGRGTPGPVEQFF.

The rearrangement joins TRBV4-3 to TRBJ2-3; no DNA is available, so the TRBD1 call from TCRdb remains unchecked. Germline V gives CDR1 LGHNA, CDR2 YSLEER. CDR3 size: 16 residues. The CDR3 protein is CASSQDGGGGTDTQYF.

The chain is built from TRBV12-3 or TRBV12-4 and TRBJ1-2. CDR3 length: 13 residues. The CDR3 spells CASSFPHWYGYTF.

The J gene is TRBJ2-5, the V gene TRBV7-9; TCRdb proposes TRBD1, but this gene call is untestable without DNA. Per germline, CDR1 SEHNR and CDR2 FQNEAQ (reference sequence). This CDR3 has 12 residues. CDR3 sequence: CASNGGEETQYF.

The chain links TRBV7-3 to TRBJ2-3. CDR1 and CDR2 from the germline V gene are SGHTA and FQGTGA. The CDR3 length is 12 residues. The CDR3 is CASSLMGDTQYF.

The rearrangement links TRBV4-2 to TRBJ2-1; there is no DNA to check the TCRdb D call of TRBD2. Germline V gene data show CDR1 as LGHNA and CDR2 as YNFKEQ. This CDR3 has 13 amino acids. CDR3 sequence reads: CASSQAREYEQFF.

CDR3 in amino acids: CASSPGPRGSDYGYTF. The V gene is TRBV18, the J gene TRBJ1-2. CDR3 size: 16 residues. CDR1 is KGHSH, CDR2 LQKENI, per germline.

The chain combines TRBV20-1 with TRBJ2-7. The germline gives CDR1 DFQATT, CDR2 SNEGSKA (reference sequence). The CDR3 is 13 residues long. CDR3 amino acids: CSASPGLSYEQYF.

This chain connects TRBV29-1 to TRBJ1-2. Germline values: CDR1 SQVTM, CDR2 ANQGSEA. The CDR3 runs to 14 residues. The CDR3 reads CSVEDLRALYGYTF.

The chain carries TRBV20-1 and TRBJ2-5. This CDR3 spans 17 amino acids. Germline V lookup: CDR1 DFQATT, CDR2 SNEGSKA (reference sequence). The chain's CDR3 is CSAQRLLAGTKYETQYF.

The J gene is TRBJ2-2, the V gene TRBV24-1; TCRdb reports TRBD2, a call that lacks DNA to check it against. Germline CDR1 KGHDR, CDR2 SFDVKD. The CDR3 totals 15 residues. This CDR3 is CATSDSGAYTGELFF.

The chain uses TRBV19 and TRBJ2-1; with no DNA, the TCRdb D assignment of TRBD2 cannot be verified. Germline CDR1 is LNHDA and CDR2 is SQIVND (reference sequence). The CDR3 has 15 residues. The CDR3 region is CASSRGLAVYNEQFF.

The J gene is TRBJ2-5, the V gene TRBV9; checking the TCRdb D call of TRBD1 is not possible without DNA. The CDR3 has 13 amino acids. The germline V gene encodes CDR1 SGDLS and CDR2 YYNGEE. The CDR3: CASSPGGRETQYF.

This chain uses TRBV19 with TRBJ2-7; TCRdb's D call, TRBD2, is unchecked because there is no DNA. Germline V lookup: CDR1 LNHDA, CDR2 SQIVND (reference sequence). CDR3 length equals 14 residues. The CDR3 sequence: CASSPNGGQLEQYF.

This sequence joins TRBV12-3 or TRBV12-4 and TRBJ2-1. The CDR3 has 11 amino acids. CDR3 region: CASSPLDELFF.

The chain recombines TRBV5-6 with TRBJ2-2; the D call from TCRdb, TRBD2, cannot be confirmed without DNA. CDR1 SGHDT and CDR2 YYEEEE come from the germline V gene. This CDR3 is built from 15 residues. The CDR3 region is CASSAGLTETGELFF. Full variable domain (missing parts from reference TRBV5-6 and TRBJ2-2): DAGVTQSPTHLIKTRGQQVTLRCSPKSGHDTVSWYQQALGQGPQFIFQYYEEEERQRGNFPDRFSGHQFPNYSSELNVNALLLGDSALYLCASSAGLTETGELFFGEGSRLTVL.

The chain couples TRBV14 to TRBJ1-1. The germline V gene encodes CDR1 SGHDN and CDR2 FVKESK. The CDR3 length is 13 residues. The CDR3 spells CASTDGVYTEAFF.

The V gene is TRBV6-1, the J gene TRBJ2-5; lacking DNA, the TRBD1 call made by TCRdb goes unchecked. Per germline, CDR1 MNHNS and CDR2 SASEGT. This CDR3 comprises 15 residues. CDR3 sequence reads: CASRLQDRDQETQYF.